The sequence of this T cell receptor beta chain was determined in a study of blood T cell repertoires in COVID-19. TCRdb's copy holds only in-frame clones and misses some; the assay was immunoSEQ multiplex PCR. The table includes 170,000 or so clones, roughly nine tenths detected once. The germline V gene encodes CDR1 SGDLS and CDR2 YYNGEE. V gave up 0 bases and J gave up 5 bases; unmatched junction bases: 6. The CDR3 has 15 amino acids. Participants came from around 25 US areas, aged about 18 to 95 years. Symptom resolution, clearance, or two negative PCRs marked donors in Cohort 3 as recovered. Sequenced: PBMCs or T cells enriched from blood (not recorded which). J is TRBJ2-7 and V is TRBV9, with 9 bases fitting TRBD1. This TCR derives from a woman aged 45-60 years who had recovered from COVID-19. The CDR3 spells CASSVEGTGFDEQYF. CDR3 DNA: TGTGCCAGCAGCGTAGAGGGGACAGGGTTTGACGAGCAGTACTTC.